The T cell receptor beta chain under discussion was sequenced for a study of blood T cell repertoires in COVID-19. As for the study in general: Donors in the United States, Italy and Spain gave samples during acute or convalescent COVID-19. Sources were T cells, B-cell-depleted T cells, or PBMCs; the material itself was cDNA or gDNA.

This CDR3 region has 15 residues. J lost 4 bases, V lost 1 base, and 6 bases had no gene match. The germline CDR1 and CDR2 sequences are GTSNPN and SVGIG (reference sequence). In the original workflow: Amplification of reference gene primers was used by the study to estimate nucleated cell counts. Using immunoSEQ multiplex PCR, the repertoire was profiled, and TCRdb retains in-frame clones only, with some absent. For V, J and clone size, that table is used; D and trimming come from the DNA. The data contain some 130,000 clones, roughly 84% of them seen just once; the ten biggest clones take up over 1.1%.

This sequence originates from a man aged 55 to 70 with acute or convalescent COVID-19. Material: peripheral blood. The V gene is TRBV30, the J gene TRBJ1-5; TRBD1 matches 8 bases. In DNA, the CDR3 is TGTGCCTGGAGTGCCCTGGGACAGGCGAATCAGCCCCAGCATTTT. It encodes CAWSALGQANQPQHF.